This TCR beta chain appears in the sequencing data of a study of human T cells and chemical hapten exposure. Individual cDNA molecules in this library carried unique molecular identifiers. TCRdb itself ran the RACE reads through MiXCR, one entry per CDR3 protein. The data show about 120,000 distinct CDR3 sequences, about 11% seen once. Worth noting for this clonotype: It may be a read error: a sequence one base away is much more abundant.

Time point indicated: patch test 3, about 24 weeks after DPC sensitization. Sample treatment: therapeutic diphenylcyclopropenone sensitization with weekly scalp DPC. This sample comprised whole blood, obtained in connection with sensitization to the hapten diphenylcyclopropenone (DPC). This sequence was found in a woman aged 45-65 years with alopecia areata. Some clones in this sample may be carry-over from other donors' samples.

For the CDR3, the DNA is TGCAGTGCTCAGGGGACGGTCATACAGCACGAGCAGTACTTC. Translating it yields CSAQGTVIQHEQYF. The chain has TRBV20-1 and TRBJ2-7; possibly TRBD1 for D (6 bases). Germline assignment: CDR1 DFQATT and CDR2 SNEGSKA (reference sequence). This CDR3 is 14 amino acids long. Trimming removed 5 bases at V and 5 bases at J, with 19 bases between.